A selection of T cell receptor beta chains follows, all from one sample in a study of blood T cell repertoires in COVID-19. Produced via immunoSEQ multiplex PCR; TCRdb's table is partial and in-frame only. The sample holds 200,000 to 250,000 clones, roughly 79% seen once. Sequencing input: peripheral blood. The receptor source for this set is a woman older than 75 with COVID-19, enrolled during active disease. Both conserved end residues are part of each CDR3. A D gene is named only where the DNA matches it firmly. Size tells how often a clone was seen (once, few, many) or the class of an expanded clone, and some rows leave it out.

D	V	size	J	CDR3	DNA
.	TRBV19	.	TRBJ2-7	CASSIVGSYEQYF	TGTGCCAGTAGTATAGTGGGGAGCTACGAGCAGTACTTC
TRBD2	TRBV7-2	once	TRBJ2-7	CASSLGPSGNYEQYF	TGTGCCAGCAGCTTAGGGCCTAGCGGGAATTACGAGCAGTACTTC
TRBD2	TRBV7-6	.	TRBJ2-2	CASSSRTSGNTGELFF	TGTGCCAGCAGCTCCAGGACTAGCGGGAACACCGGGGAGCTGTTTTTT
.	TRBV6-5	.	TRBJ1-5	CASSYDRDQPQHF	TGTGCCAGCAGTTACGACAGAGATCAGCCCCAGCATTTT
TRBD2	TRBV19	.	TRBJ2-1	CASTHQGGLAGAYNEQFF	TGTGCCAGTACCCACCAGGGGGGACTAGCGGGAGCTTACAATGAGCAGTTCTTC
TRBD1	TRBV4-1	few	TRBJ2-2	CASSQGQGGSGELFF	TGCGCCAGCAGCCAAGGACAGGGTGGGTCCGGGGAGCTGTTTTTT
.	TRBV21-1	few	TRBJ2-5	CASSKGGVAKGQETQYF	TGTGCCAGCAGCAAAGGGGGGGTAGCGAAGGGCCAAGAGACCCAGTACTTC
.	TRBV11-2	.	TRBJ1-1	CASSLAGGDSSEAFF	TGTGCCAGCAGCTTAGCAGGCGGGGACTCTAGTGAAGCTTTCTTT
.	TRBV4-1	few	TRBJ1-6	CASSQDPDRTLAYNSPLHF	TGCGCCAGCAGCCAAGACCCCGACAGGACCCTAGCCTATAATTCACCCCTCCACTTT
TRBD1	TRBV24-1	.	TRBJ1-5	CATSDHGQGKPQHF	TGTGCCACCAGTGACCATGGACAGGGCAAGCCCCAGCATTTT
.	TRBV29-1	.	TRBJ1-2	CSVEAVGTNYGYTF	TGCAGCGTTGAGGCGGTCGGTACGAACTATGGCTACACCTTC
.	TRBV29-1	.	TRBJ2-7	CSVSRAGSEQYF	TGCAGCGTTTCTCGCGCGGGGTCCGAGCAGTACTTC
TRBD2	TRBV9	.	TRBJ2-5	CASSVDSGGAGETQYF	TGTGCCAGCAGCGTAGATAGCGGGGGGGCCGGAGAGACCCAGTACTTC
TRBD1	TRBV2	.	TRBJ2-5	CASIRGQGETQYF	TGTGCCAGCATAAGGGGGCAGGGGGAGACCCAGTACTTC
TRBD1	TRBV7-6	.	TRBJ2-7	CASSLSLPGQGYEQYF	TGTGCCAGCAGCCTCAGTCTACCGGGACAGGGTTACGAGCAGTACTTC
.	TRBV30	.	TRBJ2-5	CAWSPARKGRGETQYF	TGTGCCTGGAGCCCCGCTCGAAAGGGCCGGGGAGAGACCCAGTACTTC
.	TRBV19	few	TRBJ1-6	CASSQGWNSPLHF	TGTGCCTCGAGTCAGGGATGGAATTCACCCCTCCACTTT
TRBD1	TRBV9	.	TRBJ1-4	CASSVSDREKLFF	TGTGCCAGCAGCGTGTCGGACAGGGAAAAACTGTTTTTT
TRBD1	TRBV24-1	.	TRBJ1-2	CATSDFGTGLRGGYTF	TGTGCCACCAGTGATTTCGGGACAGGACTCCGAGGGGGCTACACCTTC
TRBD2	TRBV29-1	few	TRBJ2-1	CSVGGLAVYNEQFF	TGCAGCGTTGGGGGACTAGCGGTCTACAATGAGCAGTTCTTC
.	TRBV11-2	.	TRBJ1-6	CASSLVGTSSYNSPLHF	TGTGCCAGCAGCTTAGTAGGGACTAGCTCCTATAATTCACCCCTCCACTTT
TRBD2	TRBV5-8	few	TRBJ2-3	CASSLSGRDTDTQYF	TGTGCCAGCAGCTTGTCGGGGAGGGACACAGATACGCAGTATTTT
TRBD1	TRBV30	once	TRBJ2-5	CAWSVSAGGSAQYF	TGTGCCTGGAGTGTATCGGCAGGGGGATCGGCCCAGTACTTC
.	TRBV7-2	.	TRBJ1-2	CASSLVGRDRYGYTF	TGTGCCAGCAGCTTAGTAGGTCGGGATCGGTATGGCTACACCTTC
.	TRBV5-1	.	TRBJ2-1	CASSLEREDVQFF	TGCGCCAGCAGCCTCGAGAGGGAAGACGTGCAGTTCTTC
TRBD1	TRBV30	once	TRBJ2-5	CAWSRDRGETQYF	TGTGCCTGGAGCAGGGACAGGGGAGAGACCCAGTACTTC
TRBD1	TRBV9	once	TRBJ1-2	CASSVAPTGTNYGYTF	TGTGCCAGCAGCGTAGCTCCGACAGGGACGAACTATGGCTACACCTTC
TRBD1	TRBV5-4	.	TRBJ1-6	CASSFGGGGGSSYNSPLHF	TGTGCCAGCAGCTTCGGGGGGGGAGGGGGCAGCTCCTATAATTCACCCCTCCACTTT
.	TRBV9	.	TRBJ1-3	CASSVDPGGVSSGNTIYF	TGTGCCAGCAGCGTCGACCCGGGAGGGGTCAGCTCTGGAAACACCATATATTTT
.	TRBV7-7	.	TRBJ2-2	CASSSSRANTGELFF	TGTGCTAGCAGCTCAAGCAGGGCGAACACCGGGGAGCTGTTTTTT
.	TRBV30	.	TRBJ1-3	CAWRRLGGNTIYF	TGTGCCTGGAGGCGCCTCGGGGGAAACACCATATATTTT